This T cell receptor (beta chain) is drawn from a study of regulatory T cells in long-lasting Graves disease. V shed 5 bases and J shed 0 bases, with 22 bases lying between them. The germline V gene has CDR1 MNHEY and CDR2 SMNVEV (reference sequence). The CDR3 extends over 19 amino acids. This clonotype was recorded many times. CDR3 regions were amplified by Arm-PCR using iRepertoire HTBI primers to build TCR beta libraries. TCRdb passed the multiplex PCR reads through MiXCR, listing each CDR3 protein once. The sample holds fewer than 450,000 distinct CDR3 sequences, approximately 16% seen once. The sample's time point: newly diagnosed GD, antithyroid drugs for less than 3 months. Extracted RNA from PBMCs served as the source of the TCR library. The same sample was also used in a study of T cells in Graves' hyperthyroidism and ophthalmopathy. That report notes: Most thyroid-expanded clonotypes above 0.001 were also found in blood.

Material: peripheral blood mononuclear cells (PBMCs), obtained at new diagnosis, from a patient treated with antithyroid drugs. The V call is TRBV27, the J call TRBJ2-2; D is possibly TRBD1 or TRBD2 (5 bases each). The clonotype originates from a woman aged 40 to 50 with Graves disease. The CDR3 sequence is CASSDLQASGDANTGELFF. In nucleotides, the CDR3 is TGTGCCAGCAGTGACCTACAGGCCAGCGGAGACGCGAACACCGGGGAGCTGTTTTTT.